The T cell receptor (beta chain) under discussion was sequenced for a study of shared clonotypes between healthy human individuals. Study as a whole: Contributing individuals were a couple of females and a few males aged 18 to 49.

Only Caucasian adults living in Nashville, Tennessee made up the donor group. This table comes from immunoSEQ multiplex PCR, and its TCRdb copy is limited to in-frame clones, with some not included. Of 450,000 to 500,000 clones detected, 78% appear once; the ten largest clones hold 12%. Of note for this clone: Its specificity is unknown.

V lost 0 bases and J lost 4; bases outside the gene matches: 6. Germline V gene lookup returns CDR1 SGHRS and CDR2 YFSETQ. The CDR3 has 16 amino acids. Study outcomes and limitations: Sampling covered blood only; tissue repertoires likely differ. What limited the represented genetic and exposure-history diversity was the small number of donors.

The TCR sequence derives from a woman aged 40 to 55 in good health. Some clones in this sample may be carry-over from other donors' samples. The sequenced sample was PBMCs. The chain links TRBV5-1 to TRBJ2-3; 9 nucleotides match TRBD2. The CDR3 loop is CASSLALAGRSDTQYF. The CDR3 DNA is TGCGCCAGCAGCTTGGCTCTAGCGGGAAGGTCAGATACGCAGTATTTT. Complete variable domain (other parts from reference TRBV5-1 and TRBJ2-3): KAGVTQTPRYLIKTRGQQVTLSCSPISGHRSVSWYQQTPGQGLQFLFEYFSETQRNKGNFPGRFSGRQFSNSRSEMNVSTLELGDSALYLCASSLALAGRSDTQYFGPGTRLTVL.